This T cell receptor beta chain was identified during a study of CD8 T cells in ankylosing spondylitis. CDR1 and CDR2 (germline): SGHAT, FQNNGV. The V end lost 3 bases, the J end lost 4 bases, and 9 bases lay between the germline ends. CDR3 length equals 13 residues. On this clonotype: The antigen is not known.

Study-level results: Significantly higher representation of disease-linked clones was reported for matched ankylosing spondylitis synovial fluid. Prior work had noted some motif variants in reactive arthritis blood and synovial fluid. Apparently characteristic of ankylosing spondylitis blood was a TCR beta motif (roughly 8 highly homologous variants).

Quantitative barcoded 5'-RACE was used to prepare TCR beta libraries. TCRdb re-called the 5' RACE reads through MiXCR, storing one row per CDR3 protein. The sample carries approximately 400,000 distinct CDR3 sequences, roughly a quarter recorded once. The chain joins TRBV11-2 to TRBJ2-5; the D gene is possibly TRBD2 (5 bases). Sequencing was done on a sample of blood, either unsorted or a sorted T cell fraction (not recorded which). The sequence was obtained from a male donor with ankylosing spondylitis. The CDR3 spells CASSFTRGETQYF. In DNA form, the CDR3 reads TGTGCCAGCAGCTTTACTAGAGGAGAGACCCAGTACTTC.